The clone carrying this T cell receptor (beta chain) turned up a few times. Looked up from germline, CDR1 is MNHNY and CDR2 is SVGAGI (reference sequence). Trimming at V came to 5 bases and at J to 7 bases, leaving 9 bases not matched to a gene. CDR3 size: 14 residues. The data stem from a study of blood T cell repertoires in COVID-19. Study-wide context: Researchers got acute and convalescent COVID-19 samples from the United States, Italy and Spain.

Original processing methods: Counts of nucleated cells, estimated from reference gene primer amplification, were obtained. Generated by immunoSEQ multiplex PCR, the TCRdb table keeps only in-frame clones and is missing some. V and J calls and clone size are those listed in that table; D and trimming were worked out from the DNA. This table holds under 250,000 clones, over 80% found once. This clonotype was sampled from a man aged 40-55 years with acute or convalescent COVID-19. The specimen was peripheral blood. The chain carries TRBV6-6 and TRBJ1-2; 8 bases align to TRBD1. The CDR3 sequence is CASSQDRGGGGYTF. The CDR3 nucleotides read TGTGCCAGCAGTCAAGACAGGGGAGGAGGTGGCTACACCTTC.